The 27 T cell receptor beta chains in this list originate from one sample, sequenced in a study of blood T cell repertoires in COVID-19. This table comes from immunoSEQ multiplex PCR, and its TCRdb copy is limited to in-frame clones, with some not included. Of about 480,000 clones listed, about 88% are singletons. Sequencing was carried out using peripheral blood. The receptor source for this set is a man aged 18 to 30 with COVID-19, enrolled during active disease.

This chain connects TRBV2 to TRBJ1-4; 7 nucleotides match TRBD1. Germline loops: CDR1 SNHLY, CDR2 FYNNEI. This CDR3 comprises 18 residues. The trim removed 6 bases at V and 3 bases at J, leaving 16 bases unmatched. Here the CDR3 DNA reads TGTGCCAGCAGGGGGGACAGAATGGAGCCTGGAGCTAATGAAAAACTGTTTTTT. As protein: CASRGDRMEPGANEKLFF.

V gene TRBV7-9 combines with J gene TRBJ2-7; a weak D match, TRBD2 (5 bases). The germline gives CDR1 SEHNR, CDR2 FQNEAQ (reference sequence). The CDR3 runs to 13 residues. V was pared by 1 base and J by 4 bases, with 8 bases between. Here the CDR3 reads CASSLETRYEQYF. The CDR3 DNA is TGTGCCAGCAGCTTAGAAACTAGATACGAGCAGTACTTC.

Concerning this clone itself: The same CDR3 also results from other DNA sequences found in this sample. The chain has TRBV7-2 and TRBJ2-3; no reliable D call. V was pared by 3 bases and J by 1 base, with 11 bases between. This CDR3 has 15 residues. Germline CDR1 reads SGHTA; CDR2 reads FQGNSA. CDR3 sequence reads: CASSLYQVGTDTQYF. The CDR3, as DNA: TGTGCCAGCAGCTTGTACCAGGTGGGCACAGATACGCAGTATTTT. Drawing the rest from reference TRBV7-2 and TRBJ2-3, the complete variable domain is GAGVSQSPSNKVTEKGKDVELRCDPISGHTALYWYRQSLGQGLEFLIYFQGNSAPDKSGLPSDRFSAERTGGSVSTLTIQRTQQEDSAVYLCASSLYQVGTDTQYFGPGTRLTVL.

The chain has TRBV5-4 and TRBJ2-2; D not certain. The CDR3 covers 13 residues. The germline gives CDR1 SGHNT, CDR2 YYREEE (reference sequence). Trimming took 4 bases from V and 3 from J, leaving 7 bases between them. The chain's CDR3 is CASSGPHTGELFF. CDR3 nucleotide sequence: TGTGCCAGCAGCGGGCCACACACCGGGGAGCTGTTTTTT.

The chain links TRBV15 to TRBJ2-3; TRBD2 agrees at 11 bases. With 0 bases clipped from V and 4 bases from J, the junction kept 0 bases outside the gene matches. The germline gives CDR1 LNHNV, CDR2 YYDKDF (reference sequence). This CDR3 spans 15 amino acids. CDR3 DNA: TGTGCCACCAGCAGAGATAGCGGGGGGGCAGATACGCAGTATTTT. Protein: CATSRDSGGADTQYF. Complete variable domain (other parts from reference TRBV15 and TRBJ2-3): DAMVIQNPRYQVTQFGKPVTLSCSQTLNHNVMYWYQQKSSQAPKLLFHYYDKDFNNEADTPDNFQSRRPNTSFCFLDIRSPGLGDTAMYLCATSRDSGGADTQYFGPGTRLTVL.

The chain links TRBV14 to TRBJ2-5, with 12 bases lining up with TRBD2. This CDR3 has 13 residues. V lost 3 bases to trimming and J lost 7 bases; unmatched junction nucleotides: 0. Germline-derived CDR1 and CDR2 are SGHDN and FVKESK. In DNA, the CDR3 is TGTGCCAGCAGCCAGACTAGCGGGGGGACCCAGTACTTC. Protein sequence: CASSQTSGGTQYF.

This clone was seen once. The CDR3 region is CASSDSNSPLHF. The CDR3 DNA reads TGTGCCAGTAGTGACAGCAATTCACCCCTCCACTTT. This chain links TRBV19 with TRBJ1-6, with TRBD1 as a possible D gene (5 bases). The CDR3 is 12 amino acids. V lost 5 bases, J lost 7 bases, and 6 bases lay in between. Germline CDR1 and CDR2: LNHDA and SQIVND (reference sequence).

A few counts support this clone. This chain connects TRBV7-8 to TRBJ2-3; TRBD1 aligns across 7 bases. The germline V gene has CDR1 SGHVS and CDR2 FQNEAQ. V lost 5 bases to trimming and J lost 1 base; unmatched junction nucleotides: 6. The CDR3 spans 15 residues. This chain's CDR3 is CASSPRGLGTDTQYF. CDR3 nucleotides: TGTGCCAGCAGCCCCAGGGGGTTGGGCACAGATACGCAGTATTTT.

The CDR3 bases are TGTGCCAGCACGAAGGGGGATTCGAACACCGGGGAGCTGTTTTTT. This gives the protein CASTKGDSNTGELFF. The chain joins TRBV2 to TRBJ2-2; TRBD1 is a possible D gene (6 bases). The CDR3 totals 15 residues. V lost 7 bases to trimming and J lost 0 bases, with 12 bases between them. Germline V gene sequence: CDR1 SNHLY, CDR2 FYNNEI.

This chain joins TRBV4-1 and TRBJ2-2; a weak D match, TRBD1 (5 bases). The CDR3 length is 15 residues. Per germline, CDR1 MGHRA and CDR2 YSYEKL. The V and J ends lost 0 bases and 6 bases respectively, with 11 bases between them. The CDR3 sequence is CASSQEGAIPGELFF. Here the CDR3 DNA reads TGCGCCAGCAGCCAAGAAGGGGCGATCCCCGGGGAGCTGTTTTTT.

The V and J genes are TRBV7-6 and TRBJ1-6; D not certain. V was trimmed by 4 bases and J by 9 bases, leaving 10 bases between them. Germline CDR1 is SGHVS and CDR2 is FNYEAQ. The CDR3 is 13 amino acids. The CDR3 here is CASSSGHGSPLHF. The CDR3 nucleotides read TGTGCCAGCAGCTCCGGTCACGGTTCACCCCTCCACTTT. Together with reference TRBV7-6 and TRBJ1-6, the CDR3 gives the full variable domain: GAGVSQSPRYKVTKRGQDVALRCDPISGHVSLYWYRQALGQGPEFLTYFNYEAQQDKSGLPNDRFSAERPEGSISTLTIQRTEQRDSAMYRCASSSGHGSPLHFGNGTRLTVT.

In DNA, the CDR3 is TGTGCCAGCAGTACCCAGGACAGGGGTAAAAGCTCTGGGGCCAACGTCCTGACTTTC. Protein product: CASSTQDRGKSSGANVLTF. The chain carries TRBV28 and TRBJ2-6; 9 positions agree with TRBD1. V gave up 5 bases and J gave up 0 bases; unmatched junction bases: 11. CDR3 length: 19 residues. Germline V CDR1 and CDR2: MDHEN, SYDVKM.

V usage is TRBV6-5 and J usage is TRBJ1-1, with D unclear. The CDR3 extends over 11 amino acids. Germline lookup yields CDR1 MNHEY and CDR2 SVGAGI. Deletions cut 6 bases from V and 7 bases from J, with 9 bases between. The CDR3 DNA reads as TGTGCCAGCAGCAACAGTGGTGAAGCTTTCTTT. It encodes CASSNSGEAFF.

The sample holds a few counts of this clone. This sequence joins TRBV2 and TRBJ2-3, with a possible D match to TRBD2 (5 bases). Germline CDR1 reads SNHLY; CDR2 reads FYNNEI. This CDR3 is built from 11 residues. V gave up 6 bases and J gave up 6 bases, with 7 bases separating them. The CDR3 coding sequence is TGTGCCAGCAGGAGGGAGGATACGCAGTATTTT. Amino acids: CASRREDTQYF.

The chain uses TRBV7-9 and TRBJ2-3; 10 bases line up with TRBD2. Looked up from germline, CDR1 is SEHNR and CDR2 is FQNEAQ (reference sequence). V lost 2 bases, J lost 3 bases, and 8 bases stayed unmatched. CDR3 length equals 17 residues. CDR3 sequence (DNA): TGTGCCAGCAGCTTATGGGGAAGCGGGGGGGCGACAGATACGCAGTATTTT. This translates into CASSLWGSGGATDTQYF.

This clone was counted a few times. The CDR3 bases are TGTGCCAGCAGCGTTTATAGCGCCGGCACCGGGGAGCTGTTTTTT. This translates into CASSVYSAGTGELFF. V is TRBV9 and J is TRBJ2-2; possibly TRBD2 for D (5 bases). The CDR3 is 15 residues long. The V gene lost 2 bases and the J gene lost 4 bases, with 12 bases spanning the gap. The germline V gene has CDR1 SGDLS and CDR2 YYNGEE.

The CDR3 DNA reads TGTGCCAGCTCACTGGAGGAGAACACTGAAGCTTTCTTT. As protein: CASSLEENTEAFF. The chain carries TRBV18 and TRBJ1-1, with D uncertain. Germline values: CDR1 KGHSH, CDR2 LQKENI. The CDR3 spans 13 residues. V dropped 4 bases and J dropped 1 base, with 7 bases sitting between them.

The V call is TRBV27, the J call TRBJ2-1, with D possibly matching TRBD1 (5 bases). V shed 2 bases and J shed 4 bases, with 12 bases lying between them. The V gene's germline CDR1 is MNHEY and CDR2 SMNVEV (reference sequence). This CDR3 spans 15 amino acids. CDR3 nucleotide sequence: TGTGCCAGCAGTTTAGGTGGACATAGGTACAATGAGCAGTTCTTC. It is translated as CASSLGGHRYNEQFF.

The chain is built from TRBV7-9 and TRBJ1-1; D is uncertain. This CDR3 is 15 amino acids long. Between the trimmed V and J ends, which lost 1 base and 0 bases, there was a span of 9 bases. Germline-derived CDR1 and CDR2 are SEHNR and FQNEAQ (reference sequence). The CDR3 protein is CASSLVNDMNTEAFF. The CDR3 bases are TGTGCCAGCAGCTTAGTTAACGACATGAACACTGAAGCTTTCTTT.

J is TRBJ1-1 and V is TRBV7-8, with D maybe TRBD1 (6 bases). Germline lookup yields CDR1 SGHVS and CDR2 FQNEAQ. The length of the CDR3 is 13 residues. V shed 1 base and J shed 5 bases, with 8 bases lying between them. The CDR3 loop reads CASSLDRATEAFF. The CDR3 DNA sequence: TGTGCCAGCAGCTTAGACAGGGCGACTGAAGCTTTCTTT.

The J gene is TRBJ1-6, the V gene TRBV7-8; no clear D. The germline V gene encodes CDR1 SGHVS and CDR2 FQNEAQ. The CDR3 covers 14 residues. Trimming cost V 5 bases and J 0 bases, with 5 bases left between them. The DNA for the CDR3 is TGTGCCAGCAGCCCAGGCTCCTATAATTCACCCCTCCACTTT. Amino acid sequence: CASSPGSYNSPLHF.

V usage is TRBV5-1 and J usage is TRBJ1-4; 9 bases fit TRBD1. V was clipped by 4 bases and J by 8 bases; unmatched bases: 12. Germline CDR1 reads SGHRS; CDR2 reads YFSETQ. The CDR3 sequence is 16 residues long. The CDR3 sequence is CASSAGQGHFGEKLFF. The CDR3 DNA reads as TGCGCCAGCAGCGCGGGACAGGGCCACTTCGGGGAAAAACTGTTTTTT.

The chain links TRBV3-1 (or the pseudogene TRBV3-2) to TRBJ1-2; D call uncertain. Trimming stripped 5 bases from V and 0 bases from J, with 4 bases between. Germline V gives CDR1 LGHDT, CDR2 YNNKEL (reference sequence). The CDR3 contains 12 residues. CDR3 sequence (DNA): TGTGCCAGCAGCGAGACTAACTATGGCTACACCTTC. Amino acids: CASSETNYGYTF.

This clone was detected once. The V and J genes are TRBV5-1 and TRBJ1-1, with 8 bases identical to TRBD1. V lost 4 bases and J lost 2; bases outside the gene matches: 4. From germline, CDR1 is SGHRS and CDR2 YFSETQ. The CDR3 covers 14 residues. The CDR3 region is CASSQDRVNTEAFF. The CDR3, as DNA: TGCGCCAGCAGCCAGGACAGGGTTAACACTGAAGCTTTCTTT.

This chain connects TRBV19 to TRBJ1-6, with D unresolved. Germline V gene sequence: CDR1 LNHDA, CDR2 SQIVND (reference sequence). Trimming took 3 bases from V and 7 from J, leaving 10 bases between them. This CDR3 region has 14 residues. The CDR3, as DNA: TGTGCCAGTAGTATTCGAACAGTAAATTCACCCCTCCACTTT. Translation: CASSIRTVNSPLHF.

The V call is TRBV30, the J call TRBJ1-4, with D hard to call. Between the trimmed V and J ends, which lost 1 base and 0 bases, there was a span of 6 bases. This CDR3 comprises 14 residues. CDR1 is GTSNPN and CDR2 is SVGIG in the germline V gene (reference sequence). CDR3 in DNA: TGTGCCTGGAGTGGGGAGTCAACTAATGAAAAACTGTTTTTT. Its protein product is CAWSGESTNEKLFF.

The gene calls are TRBV2 and TRBJ1-5; the D is unclear. Germline V gene lookup returns CDR1 SNHLY and CDR2 FYNNEI. The CDR3 is 13 amino acids. V was shortened by 3 bases and J by 0 bases, with 3 bases between the two germline ends. This CDR3 reads CASSEYSNQPQHF. The DNA for the CDR3 is TGTGCCAGCAGTGAGTATAGCAATCAGCCCCAGCATTTT.